The following is a T cell receptor beta chain sequence with its context. This sample was included in a study of blood T cell repertoires in COVID-19. Study summary: Nucleic acid was either cDNA or gDNA, and it came from T cells, B-cell-depleted T cells, or PBMCs.

TCRdb's table, derived via immunoSEQ multiplex PCR, lists solely in-frame clones and lacks some. In the table there are about 110,000 clones, 60% to 85% of which are singletons. The germline CDR1 and CDR2 sequences are SGHRS and YFSETQ. CDR3 length equals 16 residues. The ends lost 2 bases at V and 5 bases at J; junction bases unmatched: 11. Seattle patients were enrolled during active infection and followed longitudinally. This chain uses TRBV5-1 with TRBJ1-1, with 8 bases aligning to TRBD1. Sample: peripheral blood. The origin of this receptor is a man older than 75 with COVID-19, enrolled during active disease. Written as DNA, the CDR3 is TGCGCCAGCAGCTTAAGACAGGGGATACGGTTAACTGAAGCTTTCTTT. This encodes CASSLRQGIRLTEAFF.